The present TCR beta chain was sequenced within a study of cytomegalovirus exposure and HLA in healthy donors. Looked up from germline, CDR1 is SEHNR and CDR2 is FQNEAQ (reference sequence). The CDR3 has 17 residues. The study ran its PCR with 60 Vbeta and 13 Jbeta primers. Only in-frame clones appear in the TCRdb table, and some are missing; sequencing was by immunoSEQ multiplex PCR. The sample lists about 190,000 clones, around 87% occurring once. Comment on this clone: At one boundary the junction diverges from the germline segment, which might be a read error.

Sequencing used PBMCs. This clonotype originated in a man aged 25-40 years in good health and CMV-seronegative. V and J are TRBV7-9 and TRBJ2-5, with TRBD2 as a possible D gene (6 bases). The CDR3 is CSSIKGKTRDSKETQYF. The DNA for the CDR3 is TGTTCCAGCATCAAGGGGAAGACCCGGGACTCCAAGGAGACCCAGTACTTC.